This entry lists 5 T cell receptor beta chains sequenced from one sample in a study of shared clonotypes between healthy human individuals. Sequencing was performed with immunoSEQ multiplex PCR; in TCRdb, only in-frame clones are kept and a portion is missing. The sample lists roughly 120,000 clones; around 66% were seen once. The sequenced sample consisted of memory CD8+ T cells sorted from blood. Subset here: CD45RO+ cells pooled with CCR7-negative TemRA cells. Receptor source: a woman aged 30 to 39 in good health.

The CDR3 DNA follows: TGTGCCAGCAGTGTAGAAGGACAGGCCATGGCTGAAGCTTTCTTT. Its translation: CASSVEGQAMAEAFF. The V call is TRBV2, the J call TRBJ1-1; 7 bases align to TRBD1. CDR1 SNHLY and CDR2 FYNNEI come from the germline V gene. The length of the CDR3 is 15 residues. The V gene end was trimmed by 4 bases and the J gene end by 6 bases; junction bases not matched to a gene: 11.

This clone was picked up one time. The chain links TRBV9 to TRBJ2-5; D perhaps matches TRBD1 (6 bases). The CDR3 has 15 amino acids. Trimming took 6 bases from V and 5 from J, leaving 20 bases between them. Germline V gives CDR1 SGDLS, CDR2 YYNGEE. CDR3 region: CASTNQGTSGETQYF. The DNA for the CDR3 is TGTGCCAGCACCAACCAGGGGACGTCCGGGGAGACCCAGTACTTC.

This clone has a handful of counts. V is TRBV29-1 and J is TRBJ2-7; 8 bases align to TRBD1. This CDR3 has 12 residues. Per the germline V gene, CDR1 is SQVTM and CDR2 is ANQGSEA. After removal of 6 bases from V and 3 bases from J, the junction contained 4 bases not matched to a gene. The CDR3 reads CSVQGTGYEQYF. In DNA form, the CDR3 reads TGCAGCGTCCAAGGGACAGGCTACGAGCAGTACTTC.

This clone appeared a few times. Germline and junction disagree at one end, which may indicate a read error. The chain's CDR3 is CSAPGQGDF. CDR3 in DNA: TGCAGTGCCCCGGGACAGGGGGACTTC. The rearrangement links TRBV20-1 to TRBJ2-7; 11 positions agree with TRBD1. The CDR3 extends over 9 amino acids. Per the germline V gene, CDR1 is DFQATT and CDR2 is SNEGSKA (reference sequence).

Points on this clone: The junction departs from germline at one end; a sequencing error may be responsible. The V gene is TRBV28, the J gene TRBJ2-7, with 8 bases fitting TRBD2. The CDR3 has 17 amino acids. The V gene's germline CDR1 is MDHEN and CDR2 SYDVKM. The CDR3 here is CASSLFPGRTSPHEQYF. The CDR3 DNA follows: TGTGCCAGCAGCTTATTCCCGGGTCGGACTAGCCCACACGAGCAGTACTTC.